A selection of T cell receptor beta chains follows, all from one sample in a study of cytomegalovirus exposure and HLA in healthy donors. The protocol was immunoSEQ multiplex PCR, while the TCRdb copy is restricted to in-frame clones and leaves out a portion. The table records 100,000 or so clones, around 84% of them present only once. The sequencing input was PBMCs. These receptors were taken from a woman in her thirties or forties in good health and CMV-seropositive. Both conserved end residues are part of each CDR3. The order of the fields is D gene, J gene, clone size, V gene, CDR3 DNA, CDR3 protein. D genes are given only for firm matches. Size values are once, few and many counts, or a class for expanded clones, and some rows have none.

D: -; J: TRBJ1-2; size: -; V: TRBV30; DNA: TGTGCCTGGAGTGTTCCCCATTTACCGGGGTCTAACTATGGCTACACCTTC; CDR3: CAWSVPHLPGSNYGYTF
D: TRBD1; J: TRBJ1-2; size: -; V: TRBV5-1; DNA: TGCGCCAGCAGCCCAAGGACAGGGTCGCATGGCTACACCTTC; CDR3: CASSPRTGSHGYTF
D: -; J: TRBJ1-1; size: -; V: TRBV6-5; DNA: TGTGCCAGCAGTCAGGGGACCACTGAAGCTTTCTTT; CDR3: CASSQGTTEAFF
D: -; J: TRBJ1-2; size: -; V: TRBV2; DNA: TGTGCCAGCAGTGCGGACAGCACTAACTATGGCTACACCTTC; CDR3: CASSADSTNYGYTF
D: TRBD1; J: TRBJ1-2; size: once; V: TRBV25-1; DNA: TGTGCCAGCAGTCGAGTAGGGGGCGGGTATGGCTACACCTTC; CDR3: CASSRVGGGYGYTF
D: -; J: TRBJ1-2; size: -; V: TRBV6-1; DNA: TGTGCCAGCAGTGGAGCCTCGGGCGGGCGTCTCTATGGCTACACCTTC; CDR3: CASSGASGGRLYGYTF
D: TRBD2; J: TRBJ2-1; size: -; V: TRBV12-5; DNA: TGTGCTAGTGGTTTGACTAGCGGGAGTGATGAGCAGTTCTTC; CDR3: CASGLTSGSDEQFF
D: -; J: TRBJ2-3; size: -; V: TRBV20-1; DNA: TGCAGTGCTTTAGGGGGTACGCAGTATTTT; CDR3: CSALGGTQYF
D: -; J: TRBJ1-1; size: few; V: TRBV5-1; DNA: TGCGCCAGCAGCCCATCGGGGGGGATGAACACTGAAGCTTTCTTT; CDR3: CASSPSGGMNTEAFF
D: -; J: TRBJ1-5; size: few; V: TRBV11-3; DNA: TGTGCCAGCAGCCGAGGTAGCAATCAGCCCCAGCATTTT; CDR3: CASSRGSNQPQHF
D: -; J: TRBJ2-1; size: -; V: TRBV9; DNA: TGTGCCAGCAGCGTAGCTGGGGGAGGACTTTACAATGAGCAGTTCTTC; CDR3: CASSVAGGGLYNEQFF
D: -; J: TRBJ1-2; size: -; V: TRBV19; DNA: TGTGCCAGTGGTATCTCGGCGGCAGCTAACTATGGCTACACCTTC; CDR3: CASGISAAANYGYTF
D: -; J: TRBJ2-5; size: -; V: TRBV7-9; DNA: TGTGCCAGCAGCGGACTACCCCAAGAGACCCAGTACTTC; CDR3: CASSGLPQETQYF
D: TRBD2; J: TRBJ2-7; size: -; V: TRBV28; DNA: TGTGCCAGCAGTTTTGGGCTAGCGGGAGGGATTATCACCCACGAGCAGTACTTC; CDR3: CASSFGLAGGIITHEQYF